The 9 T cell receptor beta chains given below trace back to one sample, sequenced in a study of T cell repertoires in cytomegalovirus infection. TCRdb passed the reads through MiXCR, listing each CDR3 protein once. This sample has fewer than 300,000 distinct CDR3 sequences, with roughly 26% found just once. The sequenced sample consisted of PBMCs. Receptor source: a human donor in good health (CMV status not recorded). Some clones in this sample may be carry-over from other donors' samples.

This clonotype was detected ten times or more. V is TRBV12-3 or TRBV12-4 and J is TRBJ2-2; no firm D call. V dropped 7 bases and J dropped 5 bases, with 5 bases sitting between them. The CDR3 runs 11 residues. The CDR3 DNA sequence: TGTGCCAGCACCGAAACCGGGGAGCTGTTTTTT. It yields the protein CASTETGELFF.

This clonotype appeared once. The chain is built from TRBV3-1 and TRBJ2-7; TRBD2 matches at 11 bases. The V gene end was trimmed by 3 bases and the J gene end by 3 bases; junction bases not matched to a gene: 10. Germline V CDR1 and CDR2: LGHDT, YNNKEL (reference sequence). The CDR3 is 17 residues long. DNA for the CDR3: TGTGCCAGCAGCCAGCCTATGCTAGCGGGGGGCCACTACGAGCAGTACTTC. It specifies CASSQPMLAGGHYEQYF.

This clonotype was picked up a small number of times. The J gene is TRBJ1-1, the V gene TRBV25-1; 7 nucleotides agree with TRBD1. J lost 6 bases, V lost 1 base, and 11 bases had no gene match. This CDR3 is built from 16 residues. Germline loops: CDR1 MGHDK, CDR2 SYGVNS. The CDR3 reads CASSELGGGPRAEAFF. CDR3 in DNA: TGTGCCAGCAGTGAATTAGGAGGGGGCCCCCGGGCTGAAGCTTTCTTT.

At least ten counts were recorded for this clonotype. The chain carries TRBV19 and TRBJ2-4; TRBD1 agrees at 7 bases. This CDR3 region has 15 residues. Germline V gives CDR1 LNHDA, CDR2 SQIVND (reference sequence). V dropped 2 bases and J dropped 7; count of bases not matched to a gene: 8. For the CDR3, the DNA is TGTGCCAGTAGTATAAAGGGGGCGCTTAGCAACATTCAGTACTTC. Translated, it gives CASSIKGALSNIQYF.

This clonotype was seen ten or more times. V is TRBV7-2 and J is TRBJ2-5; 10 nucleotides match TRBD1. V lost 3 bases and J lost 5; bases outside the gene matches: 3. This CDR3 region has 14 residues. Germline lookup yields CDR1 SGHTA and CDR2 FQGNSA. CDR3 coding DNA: TGTGCCAGCAGCTTTCCGGACAGGGGGGAGACCCAGTACTTC. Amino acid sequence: CASSFPDRGETQYF.

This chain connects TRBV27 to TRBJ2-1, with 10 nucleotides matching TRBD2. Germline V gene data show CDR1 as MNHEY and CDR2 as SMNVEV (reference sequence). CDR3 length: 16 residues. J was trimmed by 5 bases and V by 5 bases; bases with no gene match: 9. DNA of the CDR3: TGTGCCAGCAGTCTCCTTAGCGGGAGGCCCAACAATGAGCAGTTCTTC. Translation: CASSLLSGRPNNEQFF.

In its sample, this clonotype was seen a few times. The CDR3 loop is CASSLALALSYEQYF. In DNA form, the CDR3 reads TGTGCCAGCAGCTTAGCGCTCGCGCTCTCCTACGAGCAGTACTTC. The chain carries TRBV7-2 and TRBJ2-7; no clear D. This CDR3 spans 15 amino acids. V lost 0 bases, J lost 0 bases, and 9 bases lay in between. Germline V lookup: CDR1 SGHTA, CDR2 FQGNSA.

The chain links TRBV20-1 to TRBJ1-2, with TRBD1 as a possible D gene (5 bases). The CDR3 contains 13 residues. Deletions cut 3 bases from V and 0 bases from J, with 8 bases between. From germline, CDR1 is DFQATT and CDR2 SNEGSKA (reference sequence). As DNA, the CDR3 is TGCAGTGCTAGCAGGGCGTCTAACTATGGCTACACCTTC. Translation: CSASRASNYGYTF.

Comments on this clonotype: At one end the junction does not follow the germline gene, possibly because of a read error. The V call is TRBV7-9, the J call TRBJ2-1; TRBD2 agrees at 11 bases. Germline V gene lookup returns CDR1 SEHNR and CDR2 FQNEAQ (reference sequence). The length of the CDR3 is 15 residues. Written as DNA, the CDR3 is TGTGCCAGCCGCCCGGGACTAGCGGTTTACAATGAGCATTTCTTC. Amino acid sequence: CASRPGLAVYNEHFF.